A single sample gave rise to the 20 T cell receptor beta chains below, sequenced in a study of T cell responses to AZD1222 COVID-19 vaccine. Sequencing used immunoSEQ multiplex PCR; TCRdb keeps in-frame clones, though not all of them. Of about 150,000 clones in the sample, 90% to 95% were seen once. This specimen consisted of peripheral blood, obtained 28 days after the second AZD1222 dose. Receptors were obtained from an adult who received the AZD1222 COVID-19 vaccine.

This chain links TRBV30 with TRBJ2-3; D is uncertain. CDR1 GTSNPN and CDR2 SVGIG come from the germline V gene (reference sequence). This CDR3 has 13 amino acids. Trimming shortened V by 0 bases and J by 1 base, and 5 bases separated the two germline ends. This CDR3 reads CAWSVLRTDTQYF. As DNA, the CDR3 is TGTGCCTGGAGTGTACTCCGCACAGATACGCAGTATTTT. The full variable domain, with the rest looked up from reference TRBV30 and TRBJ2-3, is SQTIHQWPATLVQPVGSPLSLECTVEGTSNPNLYWYRQAAGRGLQLLFYSVGIGQISSEVPQNLSASRPQDRQFILSSKKLLLSDSGFYLCAWSVLRTDTQYFGPGTRLTVL.

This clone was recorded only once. The CDR3 bases are TGTGCCAGCCCCTACCCCGGGACAGGGGGCGTAGGCTACACCTTC. This encodes CASPYPGTGGVGYTF. V is TRBV28 and J is TRBJ1-2, with 12 bases aligning to TRBD1. V was clipped by 8 bases and J by 8 bases; unmatched bases: 12. Per germline, CDR1 MDHEN and CDR2 SYDVKM. There are 15 residues in the CDR3.

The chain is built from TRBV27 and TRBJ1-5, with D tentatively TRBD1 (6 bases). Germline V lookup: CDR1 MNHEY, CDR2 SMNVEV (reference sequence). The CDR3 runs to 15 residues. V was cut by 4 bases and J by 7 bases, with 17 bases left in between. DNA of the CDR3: TGTGCCAGCAGTTCAGTAGCCGGTGGGGGCCAGCCCCAGCATTTT. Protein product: CASSSVAGGGQPQHF.

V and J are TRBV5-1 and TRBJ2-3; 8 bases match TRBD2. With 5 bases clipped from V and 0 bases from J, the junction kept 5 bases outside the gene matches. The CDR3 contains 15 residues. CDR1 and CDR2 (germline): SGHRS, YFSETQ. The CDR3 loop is CASSAGGLSTDTQYF. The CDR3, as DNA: TGCGCCAGCAGTGCGGGGGGTCTCAGCACAGATACGCAGTATTTT.

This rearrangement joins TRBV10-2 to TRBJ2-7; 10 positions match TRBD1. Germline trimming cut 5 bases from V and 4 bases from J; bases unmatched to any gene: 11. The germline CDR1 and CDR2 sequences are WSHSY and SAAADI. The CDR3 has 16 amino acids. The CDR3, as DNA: TGCGCCAGCAGTAACCTCCTGGGGGACAGGGGTTACGAGCAGTACTTC. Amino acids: CASSNLLGDRGYEQYF.

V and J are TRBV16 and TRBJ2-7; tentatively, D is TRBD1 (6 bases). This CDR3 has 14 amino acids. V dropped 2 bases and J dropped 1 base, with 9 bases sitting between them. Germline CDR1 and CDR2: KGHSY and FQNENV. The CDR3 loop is CASSQHRASYEQYF. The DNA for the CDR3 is TGTGCCAGCAGCCAACACAGGGCGTCCTACGAGCAGTACTTC.

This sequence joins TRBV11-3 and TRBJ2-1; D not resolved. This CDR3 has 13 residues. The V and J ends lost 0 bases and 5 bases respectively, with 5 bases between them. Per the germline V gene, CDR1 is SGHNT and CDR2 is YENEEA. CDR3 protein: CASSLDWNNEQFF. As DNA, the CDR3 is TGTGCCAGCAGCTTAGATTGGAACAATGAGCAGTTCTTC.

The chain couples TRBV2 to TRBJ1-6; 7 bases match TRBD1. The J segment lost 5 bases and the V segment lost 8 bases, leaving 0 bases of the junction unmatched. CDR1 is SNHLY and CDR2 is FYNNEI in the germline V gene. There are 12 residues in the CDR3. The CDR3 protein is CASGTDNSPLHF. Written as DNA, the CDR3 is TGTGCCAGCGGGACAGATAATTCACCCCTCCACTTT. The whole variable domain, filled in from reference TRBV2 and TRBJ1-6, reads EPEVTQTPSHQVTQMGQEVILRCVPISNHLYFYWYRQILGQKVEFLVSFYNNEISEKSEIFDDQFSVERPDGSNFTLKIRSTKLEDSAMYFCASGTDNSPLHFGNGTRLTVT.

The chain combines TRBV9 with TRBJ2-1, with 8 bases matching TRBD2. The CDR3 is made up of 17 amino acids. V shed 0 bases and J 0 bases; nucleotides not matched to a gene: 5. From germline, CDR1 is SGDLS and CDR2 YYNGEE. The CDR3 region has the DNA TGTGCCAGCAGCGTAGGGCTAGCGGGCAGCTCCTACAATGAGCAGTTCTTC. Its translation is CASSVGLAGSSYNEQFF.

The CDR3 nucleotides read TGTGCCAGCAGCCGACAGGTCGCATACGAGCAGTACTTC. It codes for CASSRQVAYEQYF. V gene TRBV3-1 (or the pseudogene TRBV3-2) combines with J gene TRBJ2-7, with TRBD1 as a possible D gene (6 bases). CDR1 and CDR2 from the germline V gene are LGHDT and YNNKEL (reference sequence). Trimming stripped 4 bases from V and 4 bases from J, with 11 bases between. The CDR3 sequence is 13 residues long.

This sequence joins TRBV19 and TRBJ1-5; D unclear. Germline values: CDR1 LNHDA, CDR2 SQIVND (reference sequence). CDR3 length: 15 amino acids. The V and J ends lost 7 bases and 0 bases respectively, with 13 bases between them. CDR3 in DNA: TGTGCCAGTACGTGGGGAGGATATAGCAATCAGCCCCAGCATTTT. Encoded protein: CASTWGGYSNQPQHF.

In DNA, the CDR3 is TGCAGCGTTGAAGCCCTCCAAGTCGGAGCTTTCTTT. Translation gives CSVEALQVGAFF. The chain is built from TRBV29-1 and TRBJ1-1; D not resolved. This CDR3 contains 12 residues. CDR1 and CDR2 from the germline V gene are SQVTM and ANQGSEA. With 1 base removed from V and 10 bases from J, the gap between germline ends came to 13 bases.

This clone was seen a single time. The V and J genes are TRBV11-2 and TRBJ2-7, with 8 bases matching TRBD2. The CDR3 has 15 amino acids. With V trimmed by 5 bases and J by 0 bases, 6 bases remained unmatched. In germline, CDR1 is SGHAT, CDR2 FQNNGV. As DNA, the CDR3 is TGTGCCAGCAGCCCGTTAGCGGGACCCTCCTACGAGCAGTACTTC. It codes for CASSPLAGPSYEQYF.

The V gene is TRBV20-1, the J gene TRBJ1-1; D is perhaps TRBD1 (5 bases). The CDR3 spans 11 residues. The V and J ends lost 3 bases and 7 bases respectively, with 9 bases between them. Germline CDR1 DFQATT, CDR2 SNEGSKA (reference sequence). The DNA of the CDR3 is TGCAGTGCTAGCCGAAGGGGTGAAGCTTTCTTT. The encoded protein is CSASRRGEAFF.

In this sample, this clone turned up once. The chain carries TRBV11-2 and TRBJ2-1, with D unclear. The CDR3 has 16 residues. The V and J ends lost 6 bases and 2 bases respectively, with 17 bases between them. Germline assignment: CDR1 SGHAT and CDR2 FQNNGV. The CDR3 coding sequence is TGTGCCAGCAGGGGCCAACCCCAGGTAGCCTACAATGAGCAGTTCTTC. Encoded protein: CASRGQPQVAYNEQFF.

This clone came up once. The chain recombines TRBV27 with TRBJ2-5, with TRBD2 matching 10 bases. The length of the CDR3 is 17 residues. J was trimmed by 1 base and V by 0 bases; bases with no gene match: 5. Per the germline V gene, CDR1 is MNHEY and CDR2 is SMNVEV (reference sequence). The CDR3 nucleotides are TGTGCCAGCAGTTTATCGAAGCTAGCGGGAGCCCAAGAGACCCAGTACTTC. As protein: CASSLSKLAGAQETQYF.

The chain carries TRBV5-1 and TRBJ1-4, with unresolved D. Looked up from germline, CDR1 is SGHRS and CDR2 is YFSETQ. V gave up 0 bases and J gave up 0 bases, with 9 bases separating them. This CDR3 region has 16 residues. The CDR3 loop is CASSLDGSPTNEKLFF. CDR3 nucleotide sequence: TGCGCCAGCAGCTTGGATGGGTCCCCAACTAATGAAAAACTGTTTTTT.

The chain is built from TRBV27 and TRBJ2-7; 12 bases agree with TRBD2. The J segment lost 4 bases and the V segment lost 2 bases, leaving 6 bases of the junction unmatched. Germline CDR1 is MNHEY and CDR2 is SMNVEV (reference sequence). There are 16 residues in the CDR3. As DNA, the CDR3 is TGTGCCAGCAGTTTACTCGGGACTAGCGGGTCGTACGAGCAGTACTTC. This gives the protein CASSLLGTSGSYEQYF.

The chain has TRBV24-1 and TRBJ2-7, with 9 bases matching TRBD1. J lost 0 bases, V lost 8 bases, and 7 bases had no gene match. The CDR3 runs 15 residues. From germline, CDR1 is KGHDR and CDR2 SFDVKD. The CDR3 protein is CATNTGGQLSYEQYF. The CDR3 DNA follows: TGTGCCACCAACACAGGGGGCCAACTCTCCTACGAGCAGTACTTC.

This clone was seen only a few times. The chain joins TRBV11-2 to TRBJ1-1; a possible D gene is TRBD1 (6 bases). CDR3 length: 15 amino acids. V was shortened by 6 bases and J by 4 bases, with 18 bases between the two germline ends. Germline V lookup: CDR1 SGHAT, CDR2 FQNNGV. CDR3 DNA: TGTGCCAGCAGTCCCCAGATAGGGGGAGTCACTGAAGCTTTCTTT. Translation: CASSPQIGGVTEAFF.